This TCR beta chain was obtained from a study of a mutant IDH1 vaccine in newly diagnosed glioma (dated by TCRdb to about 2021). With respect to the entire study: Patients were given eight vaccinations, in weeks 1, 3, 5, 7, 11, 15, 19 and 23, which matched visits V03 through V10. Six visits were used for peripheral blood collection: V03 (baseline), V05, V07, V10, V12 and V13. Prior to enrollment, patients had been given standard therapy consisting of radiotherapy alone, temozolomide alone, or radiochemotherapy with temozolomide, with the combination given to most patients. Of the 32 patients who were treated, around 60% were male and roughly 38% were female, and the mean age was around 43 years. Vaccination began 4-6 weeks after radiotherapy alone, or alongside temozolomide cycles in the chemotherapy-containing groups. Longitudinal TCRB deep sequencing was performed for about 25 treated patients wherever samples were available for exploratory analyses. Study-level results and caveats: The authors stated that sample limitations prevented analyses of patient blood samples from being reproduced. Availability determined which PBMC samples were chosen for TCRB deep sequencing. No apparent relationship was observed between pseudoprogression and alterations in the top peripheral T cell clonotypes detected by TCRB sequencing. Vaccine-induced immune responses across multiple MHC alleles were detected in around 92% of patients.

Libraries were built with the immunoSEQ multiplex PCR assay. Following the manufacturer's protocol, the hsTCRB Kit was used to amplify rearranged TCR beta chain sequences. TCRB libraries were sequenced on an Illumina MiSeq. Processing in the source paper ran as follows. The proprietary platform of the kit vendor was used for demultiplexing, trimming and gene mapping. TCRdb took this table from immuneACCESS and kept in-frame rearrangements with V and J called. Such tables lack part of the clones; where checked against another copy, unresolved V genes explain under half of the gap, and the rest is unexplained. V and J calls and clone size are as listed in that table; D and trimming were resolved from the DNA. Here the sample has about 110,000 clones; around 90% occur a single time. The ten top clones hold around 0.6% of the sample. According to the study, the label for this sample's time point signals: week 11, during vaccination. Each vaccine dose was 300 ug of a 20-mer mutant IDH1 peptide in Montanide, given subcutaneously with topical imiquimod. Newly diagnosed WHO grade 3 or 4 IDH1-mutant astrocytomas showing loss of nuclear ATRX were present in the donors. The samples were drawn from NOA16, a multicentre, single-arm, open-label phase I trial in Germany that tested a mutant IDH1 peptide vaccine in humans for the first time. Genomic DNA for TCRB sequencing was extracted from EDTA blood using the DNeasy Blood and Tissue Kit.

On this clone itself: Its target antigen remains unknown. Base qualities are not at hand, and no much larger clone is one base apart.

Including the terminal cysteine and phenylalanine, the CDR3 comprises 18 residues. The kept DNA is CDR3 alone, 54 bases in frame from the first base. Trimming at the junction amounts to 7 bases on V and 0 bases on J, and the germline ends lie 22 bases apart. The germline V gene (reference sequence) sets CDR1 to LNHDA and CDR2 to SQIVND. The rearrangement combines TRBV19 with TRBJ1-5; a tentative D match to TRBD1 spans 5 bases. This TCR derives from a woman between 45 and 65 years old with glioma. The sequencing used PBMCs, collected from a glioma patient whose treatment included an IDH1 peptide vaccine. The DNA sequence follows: TGTGCCAGTACCCGGGGGGGGACCTTGCCCCCTAGCAATCAGCCCCAGCATTTT. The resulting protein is CASTRGGTLPPSNQPQHF. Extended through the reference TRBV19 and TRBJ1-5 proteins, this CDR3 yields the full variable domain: DGGITQSPKYLFRKEGQNVTLSCEQNLNHDAMYWYRQDPGQGLRLIYYSQIVNDFQKGDIAEGYSVSREKKESFPLTVTSAQKNPTAFYLCASTRGGTLPPSNQPQHFGDGTRLSIL.